Below are 20 T cell receptor beta chains sequenced from a single sample in a study of blood T cell repertoires in COVID-19. Profiled with immunoSEQ multiplex PCR; TCRdb holds only in-frame clones, not every one. This table has about 240,000 clones, about four fifths appearing once. Input material: peripheral blood. Every receptor here comes from a woman of 80 years or more with COVID-19, enrolled during active disease.

The chain joins TRBV5-6 to TRBJ1-1, with a possible D match to TRBD1 (6 bases). The CDR3 totals 14 residues. V gave up 4 bases and J gave up 1 base, with 11 bases separating them. The germline gives CDR1 SGHDT, CDR2 YYEEEE. CDR3 in amino acids: CASSLGHKNTEAFF. The CDR3 nucleotides read TGTGCCAGCAGCCTGGGACACAAGAACACTGAAGCTTTCTTT.

This sequence joins TRBV28 and TRBJ1-2; 7 nucleotides align to TRBD1. The CDR3 extends over 14 amino acids. V trimming: 4 bases; J trimming: 5 bases; junction bases outside the gene matches: 7. Germline V gene data show CDR1 as MDHEN and CDR2 as SYDVKM. CDR3 nucleotides: TGTGCCAGCAGTTCCGGGACAGTCCCTTATGGCTACACCTTC. The encoded protein is CASSSGTVPYGYTF.

The chain couples TRBV30 to TRBJ2-1; 7 positions agree with TRBD1. The ends lost 3 bases at V and 7 bases at J; junction bases unmatched: 6. The CDR3 length is 13 residues. Germline V CDR1 and CDR2: GTSNPN, SVGIG (reference sequence). The CDR3 is CAWSRVRGNEQFF. CDR3 coding DNA: TGTGCCTGGAGCCGGGTCAGGGGGAATGAGCAGTTCTTC.

The sample holds one count of this clone. V and J are TRBV6-5 and TRBJ2-5; D call uncertain. This CDR3 is 14 amino acids long. CDR1 MNHEY and CDR2 SVGAGI come from the germline V gene. Trimming took off 6 bases at V and 0 bases at J, with 11 bases between the two ends. The CDR3 DNA is TGTGCCAGCAGAGTTCTATCGTACCAAGAGACCCAGTACTTC. Translation: CASRVLSYQETQYF.

The V gene is TRBV27, the J gene TRBJ2-1, with 9 bases aligning to TRBD2. Looked up from germline, CDR1 is MNHEY and CDR2 is SMNVEV (reference sequence). The CDR3 runs 16 residues. V lost 2 bases to trimming and J lost 7 bases; unmatched junction nucleotides: 9. The CDR3 spells CASSLLAGIGGNEQFF. The CDR3 nucleotides are TGTGCCAGCAGTTTACTAGCGGGAATCGGTGGGAATGAGCAGTTCTTC.

V and J are TRBV19 and TRBJ2-2; 8 bases match TRBD2. The CDR3 covers 15 residues. Germline loops: CDR1 LNHDA, CDR2 SQIVND (reference sequence). V lost 5 bases to trimming and J lost 0 bases; unmatched junction nucleotides: 2. Here the CDR3 reads CASSRGGSNTGELFF. The CDR3 nucleotides are TGTGCCAGTAGTCGGGGGGGCTCGAACACCGGGGAGCTGTTTTTT.

This chain connects TRBV27 to TRBJ1-1; 9 bases fit TRBD1. Germline V CDR1 and CDR2: MNHEY, SMNVEV (reference sequence). The CDR3 length is 18 residues. With 4 bases clipped from V and 6 bases from J, the junction kept 18 bases outside the gene matches. The CDR3 loop is CASSSSFTGGFIFSEAFF. Written as DNA, the CDR3 is TGTGCCAGCAGTTCCTCCTTCACAGGGGGCTTTATATTCTCTGAAGCTTTCTTT.

This rearrangement joins TRBV7-9 to TRBJ2-7; 11 bases agree with TRBD2. Germline V gives CDR1 SEHNR, CDR2 FQNEAQ (reference sequence). Losses at the gene ends were 5 bases for V and 3 bases for J; bases not matched to a gene: 12. This CDR3 is built from 17 residues. The CDR3 sequence is CASSPGLAGGFFYEQYF. The DNA of the CDR3 is TGTGCCAGCAGCCCGGGGCTAGCGGGAGGCTTCTTCTACGAGCAGTACTTC.

The chain carries TRBV5-8 and TRBJ1-5; unclear D gene. The V gene's germline CDR1 is SGHTS and CDR2 YDEGEE. This CDR3 contains 14 residues. Between the trimmed V and J ends, which lost 2 bases and 9 bases, there was a span of 15 bases. CDR3 DNA sequence: TGTGCCAGCAGCTTCCCCACAGTCCGGGGGCCCCAGCATTTT. It encodes CASSFPTVRGPQHF.

CDR3 DNA sequence: TGCACCAGCAGCCCCCCCGAAACGACTGCCGCTCGGGGCTACACCTTC. This translates into CTSSPPETTAARGYTF. The gene calls are TRBV1 and TRBJ1-2. TRBV1 is termed a pseudogene. There are 16 residues in the CDR3.

This clone was counted once. The V call is TRBV30, the J call TRBJ1-2; D is uncertain. The CDR3 spans 12 residues. Germline lookup yields CDR1 GTSNPN and CDR2 SVGIG (reference sequence). V lost 2 bases to trimming and J lost 8 bases, with 12 bases between them. The CDR3 bases are TGTGCCTGGAGTTATCTGAGGGTCGGCTACACCTTC. It codes for CAWSYLRVGYTF.

The chain joins TRBV30 to TRBJ1-1; unclear D gene. In germline, CDR1 is GTSNPN, CDR2 SVGIG (reference sequence). CDR3 length: 13 residues. Trimming removed 2 bases from V and 3 bases from J, with 10 bases in between. This CDR3 is CAWSPGVYTEAFF. CDR3 nucleotide sequence: TGTGCCTGGAGTCCCGGGGTATACACTGAAGCTTTCTTT.

The chain couples TRBV5-1 to TRBJ2-7; 7 bases are shared with TRBD2. After removal of 1 base from V and 0 bases from J, the junction contained 4 bases not matched to a gene. Germline V CDR1 and CDR2: SGHRS, YFSETQ. The CDR3 runs to 15 residues. The chain's CDR3 is CASSLTGGSSYEQYF. As DNA, the CDR3 is TGCGCCAGCAGCTTGACGGGCGGGAGCTCCTACGAGCAGTACTTC.

In its sample, this clone was seen a few times. The CDR3 here is CASSPLAGQFF. The CDR3 coding sequence is TGTGCCAGCAGTCCACTAGCGGGGCAGTTCTTC. V usage is TRBV6-6 and J usage is TRBJ2-1; TRBD2 matches at 9 bases. The CDR3 runs 11 residues. The V gene end was trimmed by 5 bases and the J gene end by 12 bases; junction bases not matched to a gene: 2. The germline CDR1 and CDR2 sequences are MNHNY and SVGAGI (reference sequence).

V and J are TRBV19 and TRBJ1-3; D not certain. V dropped 4 bases and J dropped 0 bases, with 13 bases sitting between them. Germline V CDR1 and CDR2: LNHDA, SQIVND (reference sequence). This CDR3 region has 16 residues. DNA for the CDR3: TGTGCCAGTAGTAACCGACATGTGAGCTCTGGAAACACCATATATTTT. Translated, it gives CASSNRHVSSGNTIYF.

The chain combines TRBV30 with TRBJ1-3; D remains unclear. The CDR3 totals 15 residues. Trimming removed 0 bases from V and 1 base from J, with 10 bases in between. CDR1 GTSNPN and CDR2 SVGIG come from the germline V gene (reference sequence). The CDR3, as DNA: TGTGCCTGGAGTGTACAAGCGGGGTCTGGAAACACCATATATTTT. Amino acids: CAWSVQAGSGNTIYF.

The rearrangement joins TRBV29-1 to TRBJ1-3; D gene unclear. CDR1 SQVTM and CDR2 ANQGSEA come from the germline V gene. The CDR3 contains 12 residues. Trimming removed 1 base from V and 4 bases from J, with 5 bases in between. CDR3 residues: CSVEVTGNTIYF. Here the CDR3 DNA reads TGCAGCGTTGAAGTTACAGGAAACACCATATATTTT.

Turning to this clone: One end of the junction varies from germline; a read error may be responsible. This same CDR3 is encoded by further DNA sequences in the sample. The gene calls are TRBV19 and TRBJ1-6; possible D gene TRBD1, 6 bases. Germline CDR1 and CDR2: LNHDA and SQIVND (reference sequence). This CDR3 spans 14 amino acids. The CDR3 DNA is TGTGCCAGTACCACTGGACAGCTGAATTCGCCCCTCCACTTT. This gives the protein CASTTGQLNSPLHF.

This chain joins TRBV3-1 (or the pseudogene TRBV3-2) and TRBJ2-2; 8 bases agree with TRBD2. Germline V gene data show CDR1 as LGHDT and CDR2 as YNNKEL (reference sequence). V trimming: 5 bases; J trimming: 0 bases; junction bases outside the gene matches: 2. The CDR3 runs 15 residues. CDR3 amino acids: CASSDGRANTGELFF. The DNA for the CDR3 is TGTGCCAGCAGCGACGGGAGGGCGAACACCGGGGAGCTGTTTTTT.

The chain carries TRBV5-1 and TRBJ1-3; D is undetermined. The CDR3 has 15 residues. Trimming cost V 0 bases and J 4 bases, with 11 bases left between them. Germline-derived CDR1 and CDR2 are SGHRS and YFSETQ. CDR3 nucleotides: TGCGCCAGCAGCTTGGCCGAGGCGGCAGGAAACACCATATATTTT. It translates to CASSLAEAAGNTIYF.